Listed here is a single T cell receptor beta chain. Its specificity is not known. V was clipped by 5 bases and J by 6 bases, with 19 bases between them. The CDR3 runs 16 residues. Germline V gene data show CDR1 as SGHTA and CDR2 as FQGTGA. This specimen comes from a study of T cells in Graves' hyperthyroidism and ophthalmopathy. Overall study results and limits: Appearing also in blood were most of the thyroid clonotypes expanded above 0.001. Ophthalmopathy prediction by the model preceded onset by a median approximately six months.

Patients were excluded for uncontrolled infection, other autoimmune disease, pregnancy or lactation. The diagnostic basis comprised clinical symptoms, serum thyroxine and TRAb, thyroid ultrasound and orbital computed tomography. What was amplified from RNA transcripts were TCR beta CDR3 regions. Researchers ran a first-round RT-PCR on the TCR CDR3 using the HTBI primer set. One entry per CDR3 protein results from TCRdb running MiXCR on the multiplex PCR reads. Altogether 500,000 to 650,000 distinct CDR3 sequences are present, 40% to 50% being singletons, with the ten largest covering around two fifths.

Source material: peripheral blood or thyroid tissue (not recorded which). V gene TRBV7-3 combines with J gene TRBJ2-2, with D maybe TRBD1 (5 bases). This sequence was found in an adult woman with Graves' disease, either hyperthyroidism or ophthalmopathy (not recorded which). The chain's CDR3 is CASSVDRGISPGELFF. The CDR3 DNA sequence: TGTGCCAGCAGCGTCGATAGGGGCATATCCCCCGGGGAGCTGTTTTTT.